The entry that follows covers one TCR beta chain sequence. This sample includes further DNA sequences coding for the same CDR3. The data derive from a study of shared clonotypes between healthy human individuals. Produced via immunoSEQ multiplex PCR; TCRdb's table is partial and in-frame only. Seen here are fewer than 1.4 million clones, 70% to 80% observed once, and the top ten hold 0.5% to 0.65%. V shed 0 bases and J shed 1 base, with 7 bases lying between them. The CDR3 has 14 residues. Germline CDR1 reads SGDLS; CDR2 reads YYNGEE. The chain joins TRBV9 to TRBJ1-1; D is undetermined. The sequencing input was memory CD4+ T cells from PBMCs. As to subset: CD45RA-negative fraction. The receptor comes from a man aged 18 to 30 in good health. Some clones in this sample may be carry-over from other donors' samples. CDR3: CASSVVEGNTEAFF. The CDR3, as DNA: TGTGCCAGCAGCGTAGTCGAGGGGAACACTGAAGCTTTCTTT. The full variable domain, its missing parts supplied by reference TRBV9 and TRBJ1-1, is DSGVTQTPKHLITATGQRVTLRCSPRSGDLSVYWYQQSLDQGLQFLIQYYNGEERAKGNILERFSAQQFPDLHSELNLSSLELGDSALYFCASSVVEGNTEAFFGQGTRLTVV.